This T cell receptor (beta chain) was sequenced for a study of technical replicates of blood from a handful of donors (dated by TCRdb to about 2017). Preparation of the library involved the immunoSEQ multiplex PCR assay. TCRdb stores this immuneACCESS table with in-frame sequences only. Part of the clones is absent; in the studies checked, under half of the shortfall reflects unresolved V genes, and no reason is known for the rest. Recorded for this sample are tens of thousands of clones; about nine tenths of them occurred a single time. 0.3% to 0.45% of the sample is taken by the ten largest. Notes on this clone: It has no known antigen specificity. No much larger clone exists at a distance of one base, and base qualities are not known.

The germline V gene supplies CDR1 MNHNS and CDR2 SASEGT. The CDR3 covers 14 residues, taking in both the cysteine and the phenylalanine. Only CDR3 DNA remains: 42 bases, in frame from the first base. Here V drops 5 bases and J drops 6 bases, and the junction holds 7 bases not matched to any gene. The clonotype originates from a human donor in good health. The sample was T cells isolated from PBMCs. The sequence is built from TRBV6-1 and TRBJ1-5; 7 bases in the middle match TRBD1. This receptor has the CDR3 CASSWQGDAQPQHF. At the DNA level, the sequence is TGTGCCAGCAGTTGGCAGGGGGATGCTCAGCCCCAGCATTTT.